The clone carrying this TCR beta chain occurred a few times. Its antigen is currently unknown. This sample stems from a study of metastatic and nonmetastatic thyroid tumors. For the study at large: The study looked at repertoires side by side in blood and in tumor or nodule tissue from malignant and benign thyroid patients. The study's findings and limits: TCR beta diversity was reportedly significantly higher in malignant thyroid tumors than benign nodules, in blood and tumor.

There were no patients who had received any treatment before thyroid surgery. Germline CDR1 and CDR2: MNHNS and SASEGT. The CDR3 covers 14 residues. V lost 5 bases and J lost 5, with 13 bases in between. Original processing notes: For papillary thyroid cancer, a distant-metastasis classifier was constructed from CDR3 differences observed across clinicopathological groups. TCRdb re-called clones via MiXCR from the PCR reads. The V and J calls were determined by TCRdb, not by the authors. In the table there are roughly 70,000 clones, more than 15% of which are singletons. What was sequenced was blood. The chain combines TRBV6-1 with TRBJ2-1, with D perhaps TRBD1 (6 bases). This receptor was taken from a female donor with papillary thyroid cancer or a benign thyroid nodule (not recorded which). Some clones in this sample may be carry-over from other donors' samples. This CDR3 is CASSIQGTNNEQFF. The CDR3 region has the DNA TGTGCCAGCAGTATACAGGGAACTAACAATGAGCAGTTCTTC.